The source of this TCR beta chain is a study of blood T cell repertoires in COVID-19. Germline trimming cut 7 bases from V and 6 bases from J; bases unmatched to any gene: 10. There are 14 residues in the CDR3. Germline V gene lookup returns CDR1 SGDLS and CDR2 YYNGEE. The protocol was immunoSEQ multiplex PCR, while the TCRdb copy is restricted to in-frame clones and leaves out a portion. Here the sample spans around 130,000 clones, about four fifths being singletons. The table lists this clone with a few counts. The chain couples TRBV9 to TRBJ1-5; 7 bases line up with TRBD1. Specimen: peripheral blood. This TCR derives from a man between 40 and 49 years old with active or convalescent COVID-19. CDR3 coding DNA: TGTGCCAGCGGCCCACAGGGGAATGGTCAGCCCCAGCATTTT. Its translation: CASGPQGNGQPQHF.